This TCR beta chain was identified during a study of T cell repertoires in cytomegalovirus infection (dated by TCRdb to between 2018 and 2021). Regarding the complete study: Donor HLA type was relevant to the analysis, because carriage of CMV infection together with the matching HLA type was indicated by public TCR beta signatures. General study outcomes and caveats: The ex vivo response was dominated by HLA-C-restricted CMV-specific TCR beta clonotypes, which also provided the single most frequent clonotype in two of eight donors. Carriers of CMV infection plus the relevant HLA type were discriminated by the cumulative frequency of public TCR beta family members in the study cohort and in an independent roughly 400-donor cohort.

The germline V gene (reference sequence) sets CDR1 to DFQATT and CDR2 to SNEGSKA. The CDR3, from cysteine to phenylalanine, totals 15 residues. The CDR3 DNA has 45 bases and is translated from base 1. V was cut back by 0 bases and J by 6 bases, leaving a gap of 15 bases between them. This clonotype was recorded a few times. The antigen this receptor binds is unknown. There are no base qualities to consult, and no much larger clone falls within one base. Sequencing was performed on an Illumina HiSeq 1500. The public reads were reprocessed in TCRdb via fastp at Q25 and MiXCR, keeping in-frame beta chains. Each entry merges the rows of one CDR3 protein and shows their most common DNA and genes. A total of 600,000 to 800,000 distinct CDR3 sequences appear in this sample, 24% of them only once. Jointly, the top ten make up 6.5% to 10% of the sample.

The rearrangement joined TRBV20-1 to TRBJ2-1; D gene: possibly TRBD2, on 5 matching bases. Sample: CD8+ T cells from PBMCs. This TCR came from a human donor in good health (CMV status not recorded). Some clones in this sample may be carry-over from other donors' samples. The CDR3 corresponds to CSARDRGKAINEQFF. The DNA is as follows: TGCAGTGCTAGAGATCGAGGGAAAGCCATCAATGAGCAGTTCTTC.